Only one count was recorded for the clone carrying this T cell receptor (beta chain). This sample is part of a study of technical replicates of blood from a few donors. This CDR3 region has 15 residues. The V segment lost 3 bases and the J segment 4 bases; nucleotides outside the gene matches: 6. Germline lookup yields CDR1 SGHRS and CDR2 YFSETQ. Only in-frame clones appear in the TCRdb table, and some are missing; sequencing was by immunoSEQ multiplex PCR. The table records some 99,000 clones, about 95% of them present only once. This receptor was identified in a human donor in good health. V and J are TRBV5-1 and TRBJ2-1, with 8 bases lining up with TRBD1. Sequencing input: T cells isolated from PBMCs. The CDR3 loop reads CASSSTGTGYNEQFF. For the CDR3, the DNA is TGCGCCAGCAGCTCCACCGGGACAGGTTACAATGAGCAGTTCTTC.